In this sample, the clone carrying this T cell receptor beta chain turned up many times. Its antigen remains unidentified. The source of the sample is a study of breast tumors, draining lymph nodes, adjacent tissues. This CDR3 has 17 residues. V lost 5 bases to trimming and J lost 6 bases; unmatched junction nucleotides: 9. CDR1 is MNHEY, CDR2 SVGAGI, per germline. The lymph nodes were axillary draining lymph nodes from breast cancer patients. TCRdb reprocessed the multiplex PCR reads via MiXCR and lists one record per CDR3 protein. Here the sample spans around 300,000 distinct CDR3 sequences, under 35% being singletons. Study results and caveats: Findings are consistent with lymph node origin and intratumoral expansion of most tumor T cells. The lymph node origin of tumor T cells was framed as consistent with a hypothesis, not demonstrated.

Material for sequencing was axillary lymph node tissue. The TCR originated in a female donor with breast cancer. Some clones in this sample may be carry-over from other donors' samples. The chain joins TRBV6-5 to TRBJ2-2; 13 bases align to TRBD2. The CDR3 nucleotides read TGTGCCAGCAGTAGACCTGGACTAGCGGGAGTTGCCGGGGAGCTGTTTTTT. This gives the protein CASSRPGLAGVAGELFF.